This TCR beta chain was sequenced for a study of cytomegalovirus exposure and HLA in healthy donors. At the level of the study: From HLA-typed donors, an early data release held approximately 85 million unique TCRs.

Germline V gene lookup returns CDR1 SQVTM and CDR2 ANQGSEA. The CDR3 is 15 residues long. J lost 0 bases, V lost 2 bases, and 6 bases had no gene match. Study results and caveats: Reports indicate that TCR beta sequences accurately predicted the HLA-A and HLA-B alleles of most subjects. According to a later analysis, donors in an Asian-associated ancestry cluster reportedly had fewer N-insertions than the roughly 630-donor mean. A list of approximately 150 TCR beta chains associated with cytomegalovirus was given.

The PCR contained 60 Vbeta and 13 Jbeta primers. Method: immunoSEQ multiplex PCR; TCRdb's copy keeps in-frame clones and lacks some. The sample has around 50,000 clones, and its top ten clones hold about a sixth. With regard to this clone: Its antigen remains unidentified.

This clonotype was sampled from a male donor in good health and CMV-seronegative. Sequencing was performed on PBMCs. This rearrangement joins TRBV29-1 to TRBJ1-1; TRBD1 matches at 7 bases. This CDR3 reads CSVEWVDRLNTEAFF. CDR3 in DNA: TGCAGCGTTGAATGGGTGGACAGGCTGAACACTGAAGCTTTCTTT.